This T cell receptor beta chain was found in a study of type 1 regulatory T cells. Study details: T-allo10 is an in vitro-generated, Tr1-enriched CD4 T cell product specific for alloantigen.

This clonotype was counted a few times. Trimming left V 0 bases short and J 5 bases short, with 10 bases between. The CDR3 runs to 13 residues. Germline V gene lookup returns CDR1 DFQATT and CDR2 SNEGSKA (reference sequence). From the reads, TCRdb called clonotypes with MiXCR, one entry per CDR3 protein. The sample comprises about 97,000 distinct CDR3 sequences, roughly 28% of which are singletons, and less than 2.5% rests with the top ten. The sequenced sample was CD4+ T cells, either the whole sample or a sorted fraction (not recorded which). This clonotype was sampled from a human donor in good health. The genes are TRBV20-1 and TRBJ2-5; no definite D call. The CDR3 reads CSARDQLVETQYF. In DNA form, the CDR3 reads TGCAGTGCTAGAGATCAGCTAGTGGAGACCCAGTACTTC.